These T cell receptor beta chains were read from a single sample in a study of blood T cell repertoires in COVID-19. The assay was immunoSEQ multiplex PCR, and TCRdb's table has in-frame clones only and misses some. The sample lists roughly 110,000 clones, around 88% occurring once. What was sequenced was peripheral blood. All receptors derive from a man aged 50-60 years with active or convalescent COVID-19. CDR3s include the opening cysteine and the closing phenylalanine or tryptophan.

CDR3 protein	J gene	V gene
CASSLLGDQPQHF	TRBJ1-5	TRBV18
CASSQVGSNTEAFF	TRBJ1-1	TRBV14
CASSTTGQPNTGELFF	TRBJ2-2	TRBV7-9
CASSPKPGLAGPNTGELFF	TRBJ2-2	TRBV4-3
CASSQNSGWGEQFF	TRBJ2-1	TRBV14
CASSQEGAGWTQYF	TRBJ2-5	TRBV3-1/TRBV3-2
CASSPRLVYYEQYF	TRBJ2-7	TRBV9
CASSLGSVSSNTEAFF	TRBJ1-1	TRBV28
CASSSGTPWRTTYEQYF	TRBJ2-7	TRBV5-1
CASSTTTGLGNYGYTF	TRBJ1-2	TRBV7-8
CAISEVLAGGPVEQYF	TRBJ2-7	TRBV10-3
CASSISQGASNQPQHF	TRBJ1-5	TRBV19
CASSLLGQGAPTQETQYF	TRBJ2-5	TRBV28
CASSKLQRRSTEAFF	TRBJ1-1	TRBV21-1
CASSSRTSGTSTDTQYF	TRBJ2-3	TRBV5-4
CASSYTGTGELFF	TRBJ2-2	TRBV2
CASSQEPRGGTGQYF	TRBJ2-5	TRBV4-3
CASSLRGTEKLFF	TRBJ1-4	TRBV5-1
CASSSQGTQYF	TRBJ2-3	TRBV19
CASRLRPRFGYEQYF	TRBJ2-7	TRBV12-2
CASSKLAGAADTQYF	TRBJ2-3	TRBV28
CASSPGTPSGANVLTF	TRBJ2-6	TRBV18
CAARWGNTIYF	TRBJ1-3	TRBV19
CASSYSPDRAHGYTF	TRBJ1-2	TRBV6-2/TRBV6-3
CATSRQGNYGYTF	TRBJ1-2	TRBV15
CASSTTGARSQPQHF	TRBJ1-5	TRBV7-2
CASSSLTTSPAFFTGELFF	TRBJ2-2	TRBV11-2
CASSTWSGASSYEQYF	TRBJ2-7	TRBV19
CASSVDAAEQETQYF	TRBJ2-5	TRBV9
CASSHRGLAVTYEQYF	TRBJ2-7	TRBV14
CASSLRDRGNEQFF	TRBJ2-1	TRBV5-1
CASSQDLGGGGEKLFF	TRBJ1-4	TRBV4-3
CAWSREGETQYF	TRBJ2-5	TRBV30
CASAPGSSYNSPLHF	TRBJ1-6	TRBV27
CATGDGGPQHF	TRBJ1-5	TRBV24-1
CSVDTAGVSVEQYF	TRBJ2-7	TRBV29-1
CASSPGTGVSGELFF	TRBJ2-2	TRBV27
CASSPGGAGKNIQYF	TRBJ2-4	TRBV18
CASIGTATYNEQFF	TRBJ2-1	TRBV27
CASSVGEKSAGNTIYF	TRBJ1-3	TRBV9
CASTSFDEAFF	TRBJ1-1	TRBV28
CASSLVPGSGNTIYF	TRBJ1-3	TRBV7-6
CAPSGQGSGDNDSYNEQFF	TRBJ2-1	TRBV7-6
CASRQTGAGQPQHF	TRBJ1-5	TRBV6-5
CASSQGKNTEAFF	TRBJ1-1	TRBV6-5
CASSSPDRGQTYEQYF	TRBJ2-7	TRBV6-5
CASSLVGREAEQYF	TRBJ2-7	TRBV5-1
CASSLSTEAFF	TRBJ1-1	TRBV28
CASSDQGGDTEAFF	TRBJ1-1	TRBV6-1
CATSDMGQGGPTDTQYF	TRBJ2-3	TRBV24-1
CASSAQTGFYTEAFF	TRBJ1-1	TRBV7-9
CASRPPSGGHGDIQYF	TRBJ2-4	TRBV23-1
CASSQDVQATYTEAFF	TRBJ1-1	TRBV4-3
CASSHGQGAAFF	TRBJ1-1	TRBV4-1
CASSQDSNQPQHF	TRBJ1-5	TRBV4-3
CASSLDRGRDTQYF	TRBJ2-3	TRBV7-2
CASSSLAGYEQYF	TRBJ2-7	TRBV12-3/TRBV12-4
CAWSLRTGGTDTQYF	TRBJ2-3	TRBV30